The 30 T cell receptor beta chains below come from one sample, sequenced in a study of shared clonotypes between healthy human individuals. The repertoire was sequenced with immunoSEQ multiplex PCR; TCRdb's copy has only in-frame clones and lacks some. This sample has 150,000 to 200,000 clones, with around 63% found just once. Sequencing was performed on memory CD4+ T cells sorted from blood. Subset specified: CD45RA-negative fraction. These receptors all stem from a man aged 30 to 45 in good health.

The rearrangement joins TRBV15 to TRBJ2-2; 7 bases are shared with TRBD1. Trimming took 5 bases from V and 3 from J; bases not matched to a gene: 9. The CDR3 has 16 amino acids. The germline CDR1 and CDR2 sequences are LNHNV and YYDKDF (reference sequence). CDR3: CATSGRQGMHTGELFF. The CDR3 nucleotides read TGTGCCACCAGCGGACGACAGGGTATGCACACCGGGGAGCTGTTTTTT.

The J gene is TRBJ2-1, the V gene TRBV9, with 7 bases identical to TRBD1. V gave up 2 bases and J gave up 1 base; unmatched junction bases: 3. The CDR3 is 15 amino acids. Germline lookup yields CDR1 SGDLS and CDR2 YYNGEE. As DNA, the CDR3 is TGTGCCAGCAGCGTGGGGACAGAATCCTACAATGAGCAGTTCTTC. The encoded protein is CASSVGTESYNEQFF.

This chain links TRBV6-1 with TRBJ2-4; 7 bases match TRBD1. The CDR3 spans 15 residues. Germline trimming cut 6 bases from V and 2 bases from J; bases unmatched to any gene: 7. Germline values: CDR1 MNHNS, CDR2 SASEGT. DNA of the CDR3: TGTGCCAGCAGAGACTCGGGACAGCCCAAAAACATTCAGTACTTC. Translating it yields CASRDSGQPKNIQYF.

This rearrangement joins TRBV5-1 to TRBJ2-1, with 9 bases lining up with TRBD2. Germline V lookup: CDR1 SGHRS, CDR2 YFSETQ. This CDR3 spans 15 amino acids. Trimming took 5 bases from V and 6 from J; bases not matched to a gene: 9. The CDR3 sequence is CASREGLADGNEQFF. DNA for the CDR3: TGCGCCAGCAGGGAGGGACTAGCCGACGGCAATGAGCAGTTCTTC.

The rearrangement uses TRBV6-1 and TRBJ1-2; D unresolved. The length of the CDR3 is 13 residues. Per the germline V gene, CDR1 is MNHNS and CDR2 is SASEGT. The V end lost 11 bases, the J end lost 8 bases, and 21 bases lay between the germline ends. The CDR3, as DNA: TGTGCCGGGAATAGAGGGCGGGATCTGGGCTACACCTTC. Translation gives CAGNRGRDLGYTF.

This clone has only a few counts. The V gene is TRBV11-3, the J gene TRBJ1-1; D might be TRBD1 (6 bases). Germline loops: CDR1 SGHNT, CDR2 YENEEA. Trimming cost V 5 bases and J 9 bases, with 16 bases left between them. The CDR3 length is 13 residues. The CDR3 sequence: CASSQTTGQKAFF. In nucleotides, the CDR3 is TGTGCCAGCAGCCAAACGACAGGACAGAAAGCTTTCTTT.

The rearrangement links TRBV28 to TRBJ2-5, with D possibly matching TRBD2 (5 bases). Per germline, CDR1 MDHEN and CDR2 SYDVKM. V was clipped by 4 bases and J by 5 bases, with 8 bases between them. The CDR3 sequence is 12 residues long. CDR3 sequence reads: CASSSSGETQYF. CDR3 nucleotide sequence: TGTGCCAGCAGTTCCAGCGGCGAGACCCAGTACTTC. Combining the CDR3 with reference TRBV28 and TRBJ2-5 gives the whole variable domain DVKVTQSSRYLVKRTGEKVFLECVQDMDHENMFWYRQDPGLGLRLIYFSYDVKMKEKGDIPEGYSVSREKKERFSLILESASTNQTSMYLCASSSSGETQYFGPGTRLLVL.

This clone was picked up a small number of times. CDR3 sequence reads: CASSLALRGQGTGELFF. The CDR3 nucleotides are TGTGCCAGCAGCTTAGCGTTAAGAGGACAGGGCACCGGGGAGCTGTTTTTT. The chain carries TRBV7-9 and TRBJ2-2, with 8 nucleotides matching TRBD1. The CDR3 runs to 17 residues. Germline loops: CDR1 SEHNR, CDR2 FQNEAQ (reference sequence). Trimming took 0 bases from V and 4 from J; bases not matched to a gene: 7.

This clone has just a few counts. The chain combines TRBV7-7 with TRBJ2-5, with TRBD1 as a possible D gene (5 bases). Looked up from germline, CDR1 is SSHAT and CDR2 is FNYEAQ (reference sequence). This CDR3 region has 16 residues. Trimming took off 5 bases at V and 0 bases at J, with 16 bases between the two ends. Here the CDR3 reads CASSPTGGQNQETQYF. CDR3 DNA sequence: TGTGCCAGCAGCCCAACGGGTGGACAAAACCAAGAGACCCAGTACTTC.

The genes are TRBV10-3 and TRBJ2-6; D uncertain. Germline CDR1 and CDR2: ENHRY and SYGVKD. The CDR3 spans 15 residues. V was pared by 8 bases and J by 1 base, with 12 bases between. The CDR3: CAIGPPQSGANVLTF. In nucleotides, the CDR3 is TGTGCCATCGGCCCCCCGCAGTCTGGGGCCAACGTCCTGACTTTC.

The DNA of the CDR3 is TGTGCCAGCAGTAGACAGGGAGAGAGGAATCAGCCCCAGCATTTT. It yields the protein CASSRQGERNQPQHF. The chain recombines TRBV6-1 with TRBJ1-5; 7 bases match TRBD1. V dropped 5 bases and J dropped 4; count of bases not matched to a gene: 8. Germline assignment: CDR1 MNHNS and CDR2 SASEGT. This CDR3 has 15 amino acids.

The rearrangement joins TRBV7-3 to TRBJ1-1; possible D gene TRBD1, 5 bases. The germline CDR1 and CDR2 sequences are SGHTA and FQGTGA. V shed 5 bases and J shed 3 bases, with 19 bases lying between them. The CDR3 spans 16 residues. CDR3 DNA: TGTGCCAGCAGCCTTACCCGAGACAGCTCTTACACTGAAGCTTTCTTT. Protein: CASSLTRDSSYTEAFF.

V and J are TRBV2 and TRBJ2-7, with D possibly being TRBD1 (5 bases). V shed 2 bases and J shed 6 bases, with 14 bases lying between them. Germline CDR1 reads SNHLY; CDR2 reads FYNNEI. This CDR3 comprises 14 residues. In DNA, the CDR3 is TGTGCCAGCAGTGAACAGGGCCCGACTCGCGAGCAGTACTTC. It is translated as CASSEQGPTREQYF. The entire variable domain, with the rest obtained from reference TRBV2 and TRBJ2-7, is as follows: EPEVTQTPSHQVTQMGQEVILRCVPISNHLYFYWYRQILGQKVEFLVSFYNNEISEKSEIFDDQFSVERPDGSNFTLKIRSTKLEDSAMYFCASSEQGPTREQYFGPGTRLTVT.

This clone has just a few counts. This chain links TRBV19 with TRBJ2-2, with D possibly being TRBD1 (6 bases). This CDR3 comprises 14 residues. Trimming removed 5 bases from V and 7 bases from J, with 14 bases in between. The germline CDR1 and CDR2 sequences are LNHDA and SQIVND (reference sequence). CDR3 region: CASSWRQGIGELFF. CDR3 coding DNA: TGTGCCAGTAGTTGGCGGCAGGGGATCGGGGAGCTGTTTTTT.

This rearrangement joins TRBV28 to TRBJ1-2; a weak D match, TRBD1 (6 bases). Germline V lookup: CDR1 MDHEN, CDR2 SYDVKM. The ends were cut back, 5 bases at V and 10 bases at J, with 11 bases in the middle. The CDR3 is made up of 11 amino acids. CDR3 region: CASSLAGAYTF. DNA of the CDR3: TGTGCCAGCAGTCTCGCGGGGGCCTACACCTTC.

The chain's CDR3 is CASSQLQGSSANEKLFF. CDR3 sequence (DNA): TGTGCCAGCAGTCAATTACAGGGATCGTCGGCTAATGAAAAACTGTTTTTT. The chain employs TRBV28 and TRBJ1-4; a weak D match, TRBD1 (6 bases). This CDR3 has 17 amino acids. With 5 bases removed from V and 3 bases from J, the gap between germline ends came to 19 bases. CDR1 MDHEN and CDR2 SYDVKM come from the germline V gene.

This clone was counted a single time. The V call is TRBV11-2, the J call TRBJ2-3; 8 positions agree with TRBD2. The V and J ends lost 0 bases and 1 base, in that order; junction bases with no gene match: 9. CDR3 length: 18 amino acids. Germline V CDR1 and CDR2: SGHAT, FQNNGV. Here the CDR3 DNA reads TGTGCCAGCAGCTTAGATGGCTATGACGGGAGGGGCACAGATACGCAGTATTTT. Protein: CASSLDGYDGRGTDTQYF.

The chain employs TRBV5-6 and TRBJ2-6; D not resolved. With 3 bases removed from V and 0 bases from J, the gap between germline ends came to 7 bases. CDR3 size: 15 residues. Germline V gene sequence: CDR1 SGHDT, CDR2 YYEEEE. As DNA, the CDR3 is TGTGCCAGCAGCTCAACGATCTCTGGGGCCAACGTCCTGACTTTC. Its protein product is CASSSTISGANVLTF.

CDR3 coding DNA: TGTGCCAGCAGTGAAGCGAGGGGGAGGAACATTCAGTACTTC. It specifies CASSEARGRNIQYF. V usage is TRBV6-1 and J usage is TRBJ2-4; D could derive from TRBD1 or TRBD2 (6 bases each). The germline CDR1 and CDR2 sequences are MNHNS and SASEGT. The V and J ends lost 0 bases and 7 bases respectively, with 10 bases between them. CDR3 size: 14 residues.

This clone has just a few counts. J is TRBJ2-5 and V is TRBV5-1; 9 bases match TRBD2. Germline V gene sequence: CDR1 SGHRS, CDR2 YFSETQ. V shed 2 bases, J shed 5 bases, and the junction held 4 bases outside the gene matches. The CDR3 contains 14 residues. In DNA form, the CDR3 reads TGCGCCAGCAGCTTTAGCGGGAGTGGTGAGACCCAGTACTTC. Its protein product is CASSFSGSGETQYF.

In its sample, this clone was seen a few times. The chain employs TRBV28 and TRBJ2-7, with a weak D call TRBD1 (5 bases). The ends were cut back, 2 bases at V and 2 bases at J, with 7 bases in the middle. In germline, CDR1 is MDHEN, CDR2 SYDVKM. The CDR3 runs 13 residues. The CDR3 sequence: CASSLQGTYEQYF. The CDR3 DNA follows: TGTGCCAGCAGTTTACAGGGAACCTACGAGCAGTACTTC.

The chain combines TRBV11-2 with TRBJ2-1, with TRBD2 matching over 12 bases. Germline V gives CDR1 SGHAT, CDR2 FQNNGV. CDR3 length: 15 residues. V was pared by 1 base and J by 8 bases, with 3 bases of the junction left unmatched. DNA of the CDR3: TGTGCCAGCAGCTTAGGGCTAGCGGGAGGGTATGAGCAGTTCTTC. Protein: CASSLGLAGGYEQFF.

This CDR3 reads CASIALAGGSNEQFF. In nucleotides, the CDR3 is TGTGCCAGTATCGCACTAGCGGGAGGGTCCAATGAGCAGTTCTTC. V usage is TRBV19 and J usage is TRBJ2-1; 13 bases fit TRBD2. V gave up 7 bases and J gave up 6 bases; unmatched junction bases: 6. Germline CDR1 is LNHDA and CDR2 is SQIVND (reference sequence). The CDR3 is 15 amino acids.

For the CDR3, the DNA is TGTGCCAGCAGTTTAGACAGCCGGGGAATCCGGACCGGGGAGCTGTTTTTT. Translated: CASSLDSRGIRTGELFF. The rearrangement uses TRBV27 and TRBJ2-2, with D possibly being TRBD1 or TRBD2 (5 bases each). Germline V gene lookup returns CDR1 MNHEY and CDR2 SMNVEV (reference sequence). Trimming pared 2 bases from V and 5 bases from J, leaving 18 bases between. The CDR3 spans 17 residues.

This rearrangement joins TRBV5-1 to TRBJ2-2, with D possibly TRBD1 on 6 matching bases. This CDR3 is built from 15 residues. Germline V gene lookup returns CDR1 SGHRS and CDR2 YFSETQ. Trimming took off 0 bases at V and 6 bases at J, with 12 bases between the two ends. This CDR3 reads CASSLGQGNAGELFF. CDR3 sequence (DNA): TGCGCCAGCAGCTTGGGGCAGGGGAATGCCGGGGAGCTGTTTTTT.

Comments on this clone: Sequence at one end of the junction differs from germline and may be a read error. This rearrangement joins TRBV5-1 to TRBJ1-1; the match to TRBD1 covers 8 bases. CDR1 SGHRS and CDR2 YFSETQ come from the germline V gene. The CDR3 extends over 14 amino acids. The CDR3 loop is CASSLDRATTEAFF. The DNA for the CDR3 is TGCGCCAGCAGTTTGGACAGGGCGACTACTGAAGCTTTCTTT. The whole variable domain, filled in from reference TRBV5-1 and TRBJ1-1, reads KAGVTQTPRYLIKTRGQQVTLSCSPISGHRSVSWYQQTPGQGLQFLFEYFSETQRNKGNFPGRFSGRQFSNSRSEMNVSTLELGDSALYLCASSLDRATTEAFFGQGTRLTVV.

V usage is TRBV6-5 and J usage is TRBJ2-7; D unclear. V was trimmed by 6 bases and J by 1 base, leaving 10 bases between them. Germline V gene data show CDR1 as MNHEY and CDR2 as SVGAGI. The CDR3 has 13 residues. CDR3 sequence (DNA): TGTGCCAGCAGCGTAAGAAATTCCTACGAGCAGTACTTC. Protein sequence: CASSVRNSYEQYF.

This clone was observed many times. The same CDR3 is also encoded by other DNA sequences in this sample. The rearrangement links TRBV6-5 to TRBJ2-7; perhaps TRBD1 as D (6 bases). There are 15 residues in the CDR3. Germline V gene sequence: CDR1 MNHEY, CDR2 SVGAGI. Trimming cost V 6 bases and J 4 bases, with 19 bases left between them. Here the CDR3 DNA reads TGTGCCAGCAGAAGGACAGCTGATGAGGCGTACGAGCAGTACTTC. Residues: CASRRTADEAYEQYF.

Written as DNA, the CDR3 is TGTGCCATCAGTGAGTCCGGAGACACCATATATTTT. Its protein product is CAISESGDTIYF. The V call is TRBV10-3, the J call TRBJ1-3, with unresolved D. Germline loops: CDR1 ENHRY, CDR2 SYGVKD. The CDR3 loop spans 12 amino acids. Trimming stripped 0 bases from V and 8 bases from J, with 5 bases between.

The CDR3: CASSKTSGKGNEQFF. Here the CDR3 DNA reads TGTGCCAGCTCTAAGACTAGCGGGAAGGGGAATGAGCAGTTCTTC. V gene TRBV18 combines with J gene TRBJ2-1; 11 bases align to TRBD2. Germline CDR1 is KGHSH and CDR2 is LQKENI. With 6 bases clipped from V and 7 bases from J, the junction kept 8 bases outside the gene matches. The CDR3 consists of 15 residues.